Shown below are 21 T cell receptor beta chains from a single sample sequenced in a study of T-cell memory formation after mild COVID-19. TCRdb reprocessed the 5' RACE reads via MiXCR and lists one record per CDR3 protein. The sample contains about 560,000 distinct CDR3 sequences, 20% to 25% of which appear only once. The sample was PBMCs or a T cell subset sorted from them (not recorded which). These receptors all come from an adult woman who had mild COVID-19 (a few samples of this study predate the infection). Cell type and time point are not known.

As DNA, the CDR3 is TGTGCCAGCAGTTTATCGAGGAGATCCTACGAGCAGTACTTC. Protein sequence: CASSLSRRSYEQYF. The gene calls are TRBV12-3 or TRBV12-4 and TRBJ2-7; no reliable D call. V was trimmed by 2 bases and J by 1 base, leaving 9 bases between them. CDR3 length equals 14 residues.

This chain joins TRBV7-9 and TRBJ1-5, with 10 bases identical to TRBD1. The CDR3 contains 16 residues. Trimming cost V 0 bases and J 2 bases; bases outside gene matches: 1. Germline CDR1 reads SEHNR; CDR2 reads FQNEAQ (reference sequence). The CDR3 DNA reads TGTGCCAGCAGCTTAGCCGGGACAGGGGGCAATCAGCCCCAGCATTTT. This codes for CASSLAGTGGNQPQHF.

The rearrangement joins TRBV20-1 to TRBJ2-5; the D gene could be TRBD1 or TRBD2 (5 bases each). The CDR3 loop spans 14 amino acids. Germline CDR1 reads DFQATT; CDR2 reads SNEGSKA (reference sequence). Trimming stripped 5 bases from V and 6 bases from J, with 19 bases between. The CDR3 protein is CSAGGRQGAKTQYF. The DNA of the CDR3 is TGCAGTGCTGGGGGTAGACAAGGGGCGAAGACCCAGTACTTC.

The rearrangement links TRBV20-1 to TRBJ1-1, with D possibly being TRBD1 (5 bases). CDR3 length equals 16 residues. Germline V gene lookup returns CDR1 DFQATT and CDR2 SNEGSKA (reference sequence). V was trimmed by 0 bases and J by 7 bases, leaving 21 bases between them. CDR3 bases: TGCAGTGCTAGAGATGGGCAGGGCCAAAGTAATGGTGAAGCTTTCTTT. Translating gives CSARDGQGQSNGEAFF.

This clonotype has only a few counts. V usage is TRBV9 and J usage is TRBJ1-2; 10 bases line up with TRBD1. V was pared by 3 bases and J by 0 bases, with 8 bases of the junction left unmatched. The CDR3 is 17 residues long. The germline CDR1 and CDR2 sequences are SGDLS and YYNGEE. CDR3 region: CASSASTGGEANYGYTF. CDR3 DNA: TGTGCCAGCAGCGCCTCGACAGGGGGCGAAGCTAACTATGGCTACACCTTC. The variable domain in full, completed from reference TRBV9 and TRBJ1-2, reads DSGVTQTPKHLITATGQRVTLRCSPRSGDLSVYWYQQSLDQGLQFLIQYYNGEERAKGNILERFSAQQFPDLHSELNLSSLELGDSALYFCASSASTGGEANYGYTFGSGTRLTVV.

This clonotype was counted between two and nine times. The rearrangement joins TRBV12-3 or TRBV12-4 to TRBJ1-5; no clear D. Trimming took 2 bases from V and 3 from J, leaving 8 bases between them. The CDR3 is made up of 14 amino acids. The CDR3: CASSLMAANQPQHF. The CDR3 DNA reads TGTGCCAGCAGTTTAATGGCAGCCAATCAGCCCCAGCATTTT.

The rearrangement joins TRBV24-1 to TRBJ2-1, with D possibly TRBD2 on 6 matching bases. Trimming left V 5 bases short and J 12 bases short, with 25 bases between. This CDR3 is 16 amino acids long. Germline loops: CDR1 KGHDR, CDR2 SFDVKD. The CDR3 loop is CATSGLAGGLVGGQFF. The CDR3 coding sequence is TGTGCCACCAGTGGACTCGCCGGGGGACTCGTCGGCGGGCAGTTCTTC.

This clonotype has more than one count but fewer than ten. This chain connects TRBV20-1 to TRBJ2-3; a possible D gene is TRBD2 (6 bases). V lost 5 bases, J lost 2 bases, and 17 bases lay in between. This CDR3 has 15 residues. Per the germline V gene, CDR1 is DFQATT and CDR2 is SNEGSKA (reference sequence). CDR3 protein: CSAPQIGGYTDTQYF. The DNA for the CDR3 is TGCAGTGCTCCCCAAATTGGGGGGTACACAGATACGCAGTATTTT.

V gene TRBV4-1 combines with J gene TRBJ1-4; D ambiguous. Trimming took off 8 bases at V and 10 bases at J, with 23 bases between the two ends. Germline V CDR1 and CDR2: MGHRA, YSYEKL. CDR3 length: 15 amino acids. The DNA for the CDR3 is TGCGCCAGCGAAGATAAAGGCGCCGCGTGGGGAAAACTGTTTTTT. Translation: CASEDKGAAWGKLFF.

On this clonotype: A junction end diverges from the germline sequence, so it may reflect a read error. The chain combines TRBV15 with TRBJ2-7; D possibly corresponds to TRBD1 (5 bases). CDR1 is LNHNV and CDR2 is YYDKDF in the germline V gene (reference sequence). CDR3 length: 16 amino acids. The CDR3 reads CATSGEKKGNPYEQYF. DNA for the CDR3: TGTGCCACCAGCGGAGAGAAGAAGGGGAATCCCTACGAGCAGTACTTC.

The chain couples TRBV5-1 to TRBJ1-1, with a weak D call TRBD1 (6 bases). Germline CDR1 reads SGHRS; CDR2 reads YFSETQ. The V and J ends lost 2 bases and 8 bases respectively, with 19 bases between them. The CDR3 is made up of 15 amino acids. CDR3 bases: TGCGCCAGCAGCTTACCCCTCCCGGGGGGCACCGAAGCTTTCTTT. Protein product: CASSLPLPGGTEAFF.

In this sample, this clonotype turned up a few times. CDR3 protein: CASSQTGATNEKLFF. The CDR3 bases are TGCGCCAGCAGCCAAACAGGTGCAACTAATGAAAAACTGTTTTTT. The chain carries TRBV4-1 and TRBJ1-4; possibly TRBD1 for D (5 bases). The CDR3 is made up of 15 amino acids. Per the germline V gene, CDR1 is MGHRA and CDR2 is YSYEKL. Trimming stripped 2 bases from V and 0 bases from J, with 7 bases between.

This clonotype was counted between two and nine times. The chain employs TRBV7-9 and TRBJ2-7; D is undetermined. This CDR3 region has 17 residues. V lost 1 base and J 2 bases, leaving 18 bases between the germline ends. Germline assignment: CDR1 SEHNR and CDR2 FQNEAQ (reference sequence). The CDR3 DNA follows: TGTGCCAGCAGCTTAGGGTTACGGTCAGAAAGTCCCTACGAGCAGTACTTC. Translating it yields CASSLGLRSESPYEQYF.

This clonotype occurred a few times. This sequence joins TRBV12-3 or TRBV12-4 and TRBJ2-5; possibly TRBD1 for D (5 bases). V dropped 3 bases and J dropped 7 bases, with 12 bases sitting between them. The CDR3 loop spans 13 amino acids. The CDR3 region is CASSLADQGTQYF. CDR3 nucleotide sequence: TGTGCCAGCAGTTTGGCCGATCAGGGGACCCAGTACTTC.

A remark on this clonotype: Germline is not matched at one junction end, which may reflect a read error. V and J are TRBV19 and TRBJ2-7, with 7 bases matching TRBD1. Germline V gene sequence: CDR1 LNHDA, CDR2 SQIVND (reference sequence). The length of the CDR3 is 14 residues. The CDR3, as DNA: TGTGCCTGTAGTCCCGCAGGGGGATCTTACGAGCAGTACTTC. Encoded protein: CACSPAGGSYEQYF.

V usage is TRBV19 and J usage is TRBJ2-1; 11 bases align to TRBD1. The junction had 18 bases not matched to a gene; V was cut back by 5 bases and J by 3 bases. CDR3 length: 20 amino acids. Germline loops: CDR1 LNHDA, CDR2 SQIVND (reference sequence). The CDR3 nucleotides read TGTGCCAGTAGTCCCCTCCCGGGACAGGGGGGTAGCGGGGACTACAATGAGCAGTTCTTC. This sequence encodes CASSPLPGQGGSGDYNEQFF.

This clonotype was seen only a few times. V usage is TRBV27 and J usage is TRBJ1-1; no definite D call. Looked up from germline, CDR1 is MNHEY and CDR2 is SMNVEV (reference sequence). V lost 3 bases, J lost 1 base, and 12 bases lay in between. This CDR3 has 15 amino acids. CDR3 protein: CASSFTNRRNTEAFF. The CDR3 DNA reads TGTGCCAGCAGTTTTACCAATAGGAGGAACACTGAAGCTTTCTTT.

This chain uses TRBV10-3 with TRBJ2-3, with D maybe TRBD1 (6 bases). This CDR3 comprises 14 residues. The germline V gene has CDR1 ENHRY and CDR2 SYGVKD. Trimming took 0 bases from V and 6 from J, leaving 10 bases between them. The CDR3, as DNA: TGTGCCATCAGTGAGTCTGGGACATCCGATACGCAGTATTTT. It codes for CAISESGTSDTQYF.

This clonotype has only a few counts. The J gene is TRBJ2-3, the V gene TRBV7-8; 10 nucleotides line up with TRBD1. CDR1 SGHVS and CDR2 FQNEAQ come from the germline V gene. The CDR3 sequence is 15 residues long. Trimming at V came to 4 bases and at J to 5 bases, leaving 6 bases not matched to a gene. The chain's CDR3 is CASSSTGGLGDTQYF. The CDR3 region has the DNA TGTGCCAGCAGCTCGACAGGGGGCCTAGGAGATACGCAGTATTTT.

This clonotype was observed a few times. J is TRBJ2-1 and V is TRBV27, with D hard to call. Germline CDR1 and CDR2: MNHEY and SMNVEV (reference sequence). The CDR3 covers 14 residues. Deletions cut 2 bases from V and 6 bases from J, with 11 bases between. CDR3 protein: CASSLANTGNEQFF. The CDR3, as DNA: TGTGCCAGCAGTTTAGCGAATACCGGCAATGAGCAGTTCTTC.

This clonotype was recorded a few times. The V gene is TRBV6-2 or TRBV6-3, the J gene TRBJ2-7; D assignment may be TRBD1 or TRBD2 (5 bases each). Germline V lookup: CDR1 MNHEY, CDR2 SVGEGT. The V and J ends lost 4 bases and 0 bases respectively, with 13 bases between them. This CDR3 spans 15 amino acids. The CDR3 sequence: CASSLRGHTSYEQYF. Written as DNA, the CDR3 is TGTGCCAGCAGTTTACGGGGCCACACCTCCTACGAGCAGTACTTC.